The T cell receptor (beta chain) described here comes from a study of T cells after yellow fever vaccination. Study-wide results and caveats: Contaminating bulk clonotypes could be abundant in FACS-sorted repertoires. Most primary-vaccination clones recurred post-booster (approximately 96% CD4, 88% CD8).

Germline V lookup: CDR1 DFQATT, CDR2 SNEGSKA (reference sequence). Trimming left V 1 base short and J 6 bases short, with 15 bases between. The CDR3 consists of 15 residues. Each CDR3 protein gets one entry after TCRdb re-called the 5' RACE reads with MiXCR. The top ten clones hold about a sixth of a sample with some 350,000 distinct CDR3 sequences, 8.7% of them seen once. This clonotype has just a few counts. The antigen is unknown. This sequence was found in a man between 18 and 29 years old who received the YFV17D yellow fever vaccine. The source was PBMCs, collected on the day of the first yellow fever vaccination. The chain is built from TRBV20-1 and TRBJ2-2; D not resolved. CDR3 sequence reads: CSARVPHILSGELFF. In DNA, the CDR3 is TGCAGTGCTAGAGTCCCCCATATATTATCCGGGGAGCTGTTTTTT.